This TCR beta chain derives from a study of spatial heterogeneity in lung cancer. Background on the study: The mean occurrence of each unique TCR and UMI combination in raw reads exceeded 9.5.

Time point noted: sample taken at primary tumor resection. Whole RNA from tumor, nontumor lung or frozen PBMC was sequenced unsorted. Each TCR cDNA molecule bore a unique molecular identifier. TCRdb ran MiXCR on the 5' RACE reads and lists one entry per CDR3 protein. The data contain 2,000 to 2,500 distinct CDR3 sequences, 15% of them singletons. Germline V gene lookup returns CDR1 WSHSY and CDR2 SAAADI. The junction had 6 bases not matched to a gene; V was cut back by 2 bases and J by 0 bases. CDR3 length equals 17 residues. This clonotype is medium-sized within its sample. The source material was normal lung tissue next to the tumor, sampled at surgery. The TCR sequence derives from a male donor with early-stage non-small cell lung cancer. The chain has TRBV10-2 and TRBJ2-2; TRBD1 agrees at 7 bases. This CDR3 is CASSETDRASNTGELFF. CDR3 DNA sequence: TGCGCCAGCAGTGAGACCGACAGGGCCTCGAACACCGGGGAGCTGTTTTTT.